The next 21 T cell receptor beta chains were all read from a single sample in a study of T cells expressing NK-cell markers. Each CDR3 protein gets one entry in TCRdb, which reprocessed the 5' RACE reads and gives no DNA. The sample yields 550,000 to 600,000 distinct CDR3 sequences, of which the top ten take up under 4.5%. The specimen was blood T cells: a sorted CD56 or NKG2C T cell subset, CD4+ or CD8+ T cells, or bulk PBMC T cells (not recorded which). These receptors originate from a man between 18 and 35 years old in good health.

J is TRBJ2-5 and V is TRBV7-8; TCRdb proposes TRBD1, but this gene call is untestable without DNA. The CDR3 contains 15 residues. Germline loops: CDR1 SGHVS, CDR2 FQNEAQ. CDR3: CASSPGRLGLETQYF. Drawing the rest from reference TRBV7-8 and TRBJ2-5, the complete variable domain is GAGVSQSPRYKVAKRGQDVALRCDPISGHVSLFWYQQALGQGPEFLTYFQNEAQLDKSGLPSDRFFAERPEGSVSTLKIQRTQQEDSAVYLCASSPGRLGLETQYFGPGTRLLVL.

The chain has TRBV25-1 and TRBJ1-6; TCRdb picks TRBD1, but there is no DNA to check that call. There are 14 residues in the CDR3. The germline CDR1 and CDR2 sequences are MGHDK and SYGVNS. The chain's CDR3 is CASSVGTLGLPLHF.

The rearrangement joins TRBV12-3 or TRBV12-4 to TRBJ2-5; the D call of TRBD2 rests on TCRdb alone, since no DNA is present to check it. The CDR3 totals 14 residues. The CDR3 region is CASSSGRGQETQYF.

This chain joins TRBV12-3 or TRBV12-4 and TRBJ2-1; lacking DNA, the TRBD2 call made by TCRdb goes unchecked. The CDR3 is 14 amino acids. CDR3 loop: CASTPSGIVNEQFF.

The chain carries TRBV9 and TRBJ2-5; lacking DNA, the TRBD2 call made by TCRdb goes unchecked. Germline-derived CDR1 and CDR2 are SGDLS and YYNGEE. The CDR3 is 14 amino acids. This CDR3 reads CASDPGGAGETQYF. Together with reference TRBV9 and TRBJ2-5, the CDR3 gives the full variable domain: DSGVTQTPKHLITATGQRVTLRCSPRSGDLSVYWYQQSLDQGLQFLIQYYNGEERAKGNILERFSAQQFPDLHSELNLSSLELGDSALYFCASDPGGAGETQYFGPGTRLLVL.

The chain joins TRBV12-3 or TRBV12-4 to TRBJ2-5. This CDR3 has 11 amino acids. The CDR3: CASRLEETQYF.

The chain carries TRBV10-3 and TRBJ1-4. CDR1 and CDR2 (germline): ENHRY, SYGVKD. This CDR3 comprises 15 residues. CDR3 in amino acids: CAISDEGLTNEKLFF.

The chain employs TRBV10-3 and TRBJ2-3; absent DNA, TCRdb's TRBD2 call cannot be checked. There are 14 residues in the CDR3. Germline V gene sequence: CDR1 ENHRY, CDR2 SYGVKD. CDR3 protein: CATVAGLGTDTQYF.

The chain has TRBV3-1 and TRBJ2-2; TCRdb's D call, TRBD2, is unchecked because there is no DNA. In germline, CDR1 is LGHDT, CDR2 YNNKEL (reference sequence). The CDR3 runs 16 residues. The CDR3 reads CASSQYLASTPGELFF.

V gene TRBV5-6 combines with J gene TRBJ2-2. The CDR3 runs to 13 residues. Germline V gene sequence: CDR1 SGHDT, CDR2 YYEEEE. The CDR3: CASSRTVTGELFF.

The chain joins TRBV12-3 or TRBV12-4 to TRBJ2-3. This CDR3 region has 13 residues. The CDR3 loop reads CASVLGLGDTQYF.

The V and J genes are TRBV12-3 or TRBV12-4 and TRBJ1-3; TCRdb outputs TRBD1, but without DNA this stays unchecked. This CDR3 has 16 amino acids. The CDR3 spells CASVGGTFNSGNTIYF.

The rearrangement uses TRBV7-9 and TRBJ2-5; TCRdb's D call, TRBD1, is unchecked because there is no DNA. Germline values: CDR1 SEHNR, CDR2 FQNEAQ (reference sequence). The CDR3 length is 15 residues. This CDR3 is CASSPPGGGGETQYF.

The chain combines TRBV5-6 with TRBJ2-3; lacking DNA, the TRBD1 call made by TCRdb goes unchecked. CDR3 length: 16 amino acids. Germline-derived CDR1 and CDR2 are SGHDT and YYEEEE. CDR3 protein: CASSWRGPVPTDTQYF.

V and J are TRBV6-1 and TRBJ1-5; TCRdb reports TRBD1, a call that lacks DNA to check it against. Germline CDR1 reads MNHNS; CDR2 reads SASEGT. The CDR3 covers 15 residues. CDR3 region: CASSEGAGGNQPQHF.

CDR3 in amino acids: CASSPIDSNYGYTF. The chain has TRBV5-4 and TRBJ1-2; TCRdb returns TRBD1, unconfirmable since there is no DNA. This CDR3 region has 14 residues. CDR1 SGHNT and CDR2 YYREEE come from the germline V gene (reference sequence).

This chain joins TRBV7-9 and TRBJ1-1. This CDR3 contains 15 residues. The germline CDR1 and CDR2 sequences are SEHNR and FQNEAQ (reference sequence). CDR3 sequence reads: CASSLLEWGVEEAFF. Full variable domain (remainder filled in from reference TRBV7-9 and TRBJ1-1): DTGVSQNPRHKITKRGQNVTFRCDPISEHNRLYWYRQTLGQGPEFLTYFQNEAQLEKSRLLSDRFSAERPKGSFSTLEIQRTEQGDSAMYLCASSLLEWGVEEAFFGQGTRLTVV.

The chain has TRBV7-4 and TRBJ2-1; TCRdb indicates TRBD2, and absent DNA this call remains unverified. The germline CDR1 and CDR2 sequences are SGHVT and SQSDAQ. The CDR3 contains 17 residues. CDR3 in amino acids: CASQGLAGSDPYNEQFF.

The chain links TRBV6-2 or TRBV6-3 to TRBJ2-3; TCRdb designates TRBD2, a call that cannot be tested without DNA. Germline loops: CDR1 MNHEY, CDR2 SVGEGT. The CDR3 is 14 residues long. CDR3 region: CASIAGEAIDTQYF.

The rearrangement uses TRBV29-1 and TRBJ2-1; the D call from TCRdb, TRBD2, cannot be confirmed without DNA. This CDR3 comprises 16 residues. Per the germline V gene, CDR1 is SQVTM and CDR2 is ANQGSEA. The CDR3 is CSVERLAGGSYNEQFF.

This chain uses TRBV5-1 with TRBJ2-7; TCRdb outputs TRBD1, but without DNA this stays unchecked. Germline values: CDR1 SGHRS, CDR2 YFSETQ. The CDR3 loop spans 14 amino acids. The CDR3 is CASSGGGGPYEQYF.